This T cell receptor (beta chain) was sequenced in a study of CD8 T cells in ankylosing spondylitis. The study, taken as a whole, reports: Reportedly, matched ankylosing spondylitis synovial fluid was significantly enriched for disease-linked clones. The study identified a TCR beta motif of several highly homologous variants that appeared characteristic of ankylosing spondylitis blood. Prior literature has documented some motif variants in synovial fluid and blood from reactive arthritis.

Quantitative 5'-RACE with molecular barcodes was used to make the TCR beta libraries. TCRdb recomputed calls from the 5' RACE reads with MiXCR, one row per CDR3 protein. The sample includes some 92,000 distinct CDR3 sequences, 27% of them seen just once. Per the germline V gene, CDR1 is LGHDT and CDR2 is YNNKEL (reference sequence). CDR3 length equals 16 residues. After removal of 4 bases from V and 1 base from J, the junction contained 8 bases not matched to a gene. This clonotype was counted only a few times. Its antigen remains unknown. The sequencing sample was made of blood, either unsorted or a sorted T cell fraction (not recorded which). The J gene is TRBJ2-3, the V gene TRBV3-1, with 7 bases aligning to TRBD2. The TCR was taken from a male donor with ankylosing spondylitis or in good health (not recorded which). The CDR3 region has the DNA TGTGCCAGCAGCCTCCTCCGGGACTACCGCACAGATACGCAGTATTTT. Protein sequence: CASSLLRDYRTDTQYF.